The present T cell receptor beta chain was sequenced within a study of blood T cells in healthy people across ages. Trimming cost V 5 bases and J 7 bases, with 15 bases left between them. Germline CDR1 reads SGHRS; CDR2 reads YFSETQ. The CDR3 runs to 14 residues. Through a sample-barcoded 5' primer and a J-beta primer mix, a second PCR was run for roughly 6 to 12 cycles. TCRdb reanalysed the 5' RACE reads using MiXCR and keeps one entry per CDR3 protein. The repertoire consists of some 850,000 distinct CDR3 sequences, with around a quarter occurring once and the leading ten covering approximately 2.9%. These same data were also listed under a study on T cells of mothers and their children.

The chain couples TRBV5-1 to TRBJ1-4, with D unclear. The specimen sequenced was blood. The TCR originated in a boy younger than 18 in good health. Here the CDR3 reads CASRLTGGSEKLFF. The DNA of the CDR3 is TGCGCCAGCAGACTGACGGGAGGATCTGAAAAACTGTTTTTT.